What follows are 15 T cell receptor beta chains derived from one specimen sequenced in a study of blood T cell repertoires in COVID-19. The method was immunoSEQ multiplex PCR; TCRdb's version includes in-frame clones alone and lacks a portion of them. The sample lists under 150,000 clones, 70% to 90% occurring once. Sequencing input: peripheral blood. These receptors were taken from a human donor in a cohort sampled during active COVID-19.

The rearrangement uses TRBV2 and TRBJ1-4, with a weak D call TRBD1 (5 bases). Germline lookup yields CDR1 SNHLY and CDR2 FYNNEI. This CDR3 is built from 14 residues. V shed 5 bases and J shed 8 bases, with 15 bases lying between them. The CDR3 DNA reads as TGTGCCAGCAGTTTTAGCGGGGCAGCCGAAAAACTGTTTTTT. This sequence encodes CASSFSGAAEKLFF.

V gene TRBV15 combines with J gene TRBJ2-1; a possible D gene is TRBD2 (6 bases). This CDR3 is 15 amino acids long. The germline V gene encodes CDR1 LNHNV and CDR2 YYDKDF (reference sequence). Trimming stripped 1 base from V and 9 bases from J, with 16 bases between. Written as DNA, the CDR3 is TGTGCCACCAGCAGAGTTGTCGGGGGTGCCAGTGAGCAGTTCTTC. It translates to CATSRVVGGASEQFF.

The chain couples TRBV4-2 to TRBJ2-1; 8 positions agree with TRBD2. Per germline, CDR1 LGHNA and CDR2 YNFKEQ. Losses at the gene ends were 0 bases for V and 4 bases for J; bases not matched to a gene: 5. The CDR3 sequence is 16 residues long. The CDR3, as DNA: TGTGCCAGCAGCCAAGATTTTAGCGGGGCGTACAATGAGCAGTTCTTC. This codes for CASSQDFSGAYNEQFF.

CDR3 nucleotide sequence: TGTGCCAGCTCACCACCCCCAGGGAAGGGTCAGCCCCAGCATTTT. Its protein product is CASSPPPGKGQPQHF. The chain joins TRBV18 to TRBJ1-5; a weak D match, TRBD1 (5 bases). Deletions cut 0 bases from V and 6 bases from J, with 12 bases between. Per germline, CDR1 KGHSH and CDR2 LQKENI. The CDR3 totals 15 residues. The variable domain in full, completed from reference TRBV18 and TRBJ1-5, reads NAGVMQNPRHLVRRRGQEARLRCSPMKGHSHVYWYRQLPEEGLKFMVYLQKENIIDESGMPKERFSAEFPKEGPSILRIQQVVRGDSAAYFCASSPPPGKGQPQHFGDGTRLSIL.

The chain uses TRBV5-4 and TRBJ1-6, with 11 bases lining up with TRBD1. CDR1 is SGHNT, CDR2 YYREEE, per germline (reference sequence). Trimming took 4 bases from V and 9 from J; bases not matched to a gene: 9. The CDR3 sequence is 16 residues long. The chain's CDR3 is CASSLIGQGARSPLHF. The CDR3 DNA is TGTGCCAGCAGCCTCATAGGACAGGGGGCACGTTCACCCCTCCACTTT. The full variable domain, completed using reference TRBV5-4 and TRBJ1-6, is ETGVTQSPTHLIKTRGQQVTLRCSSQSGHNTVSWYQQALGQGPQFIFQYYREEENGRGNFPPRFSGLQFPNYSSELNVNALELDDSALYLCASSLIGQGARSPLHFGNGTRLTVT.

The V call is TRBV5-1, the J call TRBJ2-5, with TRBD1 matching 8 bases. After removal of 3 bases from V and 5 bases from J, the junction contained 9 bases not matched to a gene. CDR3 length: 15 residues. Germline-derived CDR1 and CDR2 are SGHRS and YFSETQ. CDR3 DNA: TGCGCCAGCAGCTACGACAGGGGCCCCGAGGAGACCCAGTACTTC. It encodes CASSYDRGPEETQYF.

This chain joins TRBV6-2 or TRBV6-3 and TRBJ2-3; TRBD2 agrees at 8 bases. With V trimmed by 5 bases and J by 9 bases, 13 bases remained unmatched. The CDR3 is 15 residues long. Looked up from germline, CDR1 is MNHEY and CDR2 is SVGEGT. The CDR3 DNA is TGTGCCAGCAGTATGGAGCGGGGGCCCTTAATAACGCAGTATTTT. It is translated as CASSMERGPLITQYF.

The rearrangement joins TRBV5-1 to TRBJ2-5; TRBD1 matches at 10 bases. The length of the CDR3 is 17 residues. Trimming cost V 0 bases and J 5 bases; bases outside gene matches: 10. CDR1 is SGHRS, CDR2 YFSETQ, per germline. This CDR3 is CASSLEPGTGVRETQYF. The CDR3 DNA reads TGCGCCAGCAGCTTGGAACCCGGGACAGGGGTTAGGGAGACCCAGTACTTC. Complete variable domain (other parts from reference TRBV5-1 and TRBJ2-5): KAGVTQTPRYLIKTRGQQVTLSCSPISGHRSVSWYQQTPGQGLQFLFEYFSETQRNKGNFPGRFSGRQFSNSRSEMNVSTLELGDSALYLCASSLEPGTGVRETQYFGPGTRLLVL.

This clone has a single count. Other DNA variants within this sample encode the same CDR3. The chain recombines TRBV11-2 with TRBJ2-7; perhaps TRBD2 as D (7 bases). The CDR3 runs to 14 residues. V lost 1 base, J lost 2 bases, and 9 bases lay in between. Germline V gene lookup returns CDR1 SGHAT and CDR2 FQNNGV. For the CDR3, the DNA is TGTGCCAGCAGCTTAGGGCGGGGGCCCTACGAGCAGTACTTC. This sequence encodes CASSLGRGPYEQYF.

In its sample, this clone was seen once. V gene TRBV10-3 combines with J gene TRBJ2-5, with D possibly matching TRBD1 (7 bases). The V end was cut by 10 bases, the J end by 5 bases, with 14 bases between. The germline gives CDR1 ENHRY, CDR2 SYGVKD. This CDR3 comprises 12 residues. The CDR3 nucleotides are TGTGCCACCCGGCGGGACAGCGAGACCCAGTACTTC. This gives the protein CATRRDSETQYF.

The CDR3 spells CASSVGVGGNQPQHF. CDR3 coding DNA: TGTGCCAGCAGCGTAGGGGTAGGGGGTAATCAGCCCCAGCATTTT. V is TRBV9 and J is TRBJ1-5; possible D gene TRBD1, 6 bases. Germline V gene lookup returns CDR1 SGDLS and CDR2 YYNGEE. CDR3 length: 15 residues. Between the trimmed V and J ends, which lost 0 bases and 4 bases, there was a span of 11 bases. The full variable domain, in which reference TRBV9 and TRBJ1-5 provide the parts outside the CDR3, is DSGVTQTPKHLITATGQRVTLRCSPRSGDLSVYWYQQSLDQGLQFLIQYYNGEERAKGNILERFSAQQFPDLHSELNLSSLELGDSALYFCASSVGVGGNQPQHFGDGTRLSIL.

This chain connects TRBV2 to TRBJ2-2, with D perhaps matching TRBD1 (5 bases). CDR1 and CDR2 from the germline V gene are SNHLY and FYNNEI. With 2 bases removed from V and 3 bases from J, the gap between germline ends came to 10 bases. The CDR3 sequence is 15 residues long. CDR3 DNA sequence: TGTGCCAGCAGTGAAAAGGGGATTTACACCGGGGAGCTGTTTTTT. Translation: CASSEKGIYTGELFF.

The chain combines TRBV4-1 with TRBJ2-7, with TRBD2 as a possible D gene (7 bases). Per the germline V gene, CDR1 is MGHRA and CDR2 is YSYEKL. Trimming removed 4 bases from V and 2 bases from J, with 21 bases in between. CDR3 length: 17 residues. The CDR3 bases are TGCGCCAGCAGCCCAGGGGAGGGCAAGGGGGGCCCCTACGAGCAGTACTTC. This translates into CASSPGEGKGGPYEQYF.

This clone was observed once. The genes are TRBV5-4 and TRBJ1-1; D might be TRBD1 (5 bases). The CDR3 is made up of 15 amino acids. The V end was cut by 0 bases, the J end by 3 bases, with 12 bases between. Germline V gene sequence: CDR1 SGHNT, CDR2 YYREEE (reference sequence). Here the CDR3 reads CASSLEGQAYTEAFF. The CDR3 DNA reads as TGTGCCAGCAGCTTGGAGGGGCAGGCTTACACTGAAGCTTTCTTT.

This clone was observed a few times. The chain couples TRBV6-5 to TRBJ2-7; TRBD2 matches at 11 bases. Germline V CDR1 and CDR2: MNHEY, SVGAGI. This CDR3 is built from 14 residues. V was clipped by 5 bases and J by 6 bases; unmatched bases: 6. CDR3 DNA sequence: TGTGCCAGCAGTCGTCTACTAGCGGGGGCCGAGCAGTACTTC. Protein product: CASSRLLAGAEQYF.